Presented here are 3 T cell receptor beta chains from one specimen sequenced in a study of regulatory T cells in long-lasting Graves disease. The TCR beta library used iRepertoire HTBI primers with Arm-PCR amplification of CDR3. TCRdb redid the calling of the multiplex PCR reads with MiXCR, one entry per CDR3 protein. The table records about 330,000 distinct CDR3 sequences, roughly 17% of them present only once. Time point specified: newly diagnosed GD, antithyroid drugs for less than 3 months. The TCR library was prepared using RNA isolated from PBMCs. These data also featured in a second study, about T cells in Graves' hyperthyroidism and ophthalmopathy.

The sample was peripheral blood mononuclear cells (PBMCs), taken at new diagnosis, from a patient treated with antithyroid drugs. Receptors were obtained from a woman under 30 with Graves disease.

There are many counts of this clonotype. This chain uses TRBV28 with TRBJ1-2, with D tentatively TRBD1 (6 bases). CDR3 length: 15 residues. Germline CDR1 is MDHEN and CDR2 is SYDVKM. Trimming removed 7 bases at V and 7 bases at J, with 22 bases between. DNA of the CDR3: TGTGCCAGCACCCTGGGGGGCTTGGGATTGGGTGGCTACACCTTC. Translating it yields CASTLGGLGLGGYTF.

The rearrangement uses TRBV5-1 and TRBJ2-5, with 11 bases fitting TRBD1. The CDR3 is 14 residues long. Looked up from germline, CDR1 is SGHRS and CDR2 is YFSETQ. The V gene end was trimmed by 2 bases and the J gene end by 4 bases; junction bases not matched to a gene: 1. CDR3 in DNA: TGCGCCAGCAGCTTCGGACAGGGGGCAGAGACCCAGTACTTC. Protein: CASSFGQGAETQYF. Full variable domain (missing parts from reference TRBV5-1 and TRBJ2-5): KAGVTQTPRYLIKTRGQQVTLSCSPISGHRSVSWYQQTPGQGLQFLFEYFSETQRNKGNFPGRFSGRQFSNSRSEMNVSTLELGDSALYLCASSFGQGAETQYFGPGTRLLVL.

As concerns this clonotype: A far more abundant clone sits one base away, making this likely a read error. This sequence joins TRBV6-5 and TRBJ2-3, with 9 nucleotides matching TRBD2. V trimming: 2 bases; J trimming: 5 bases; junction bases outside the gene matches: 5. This CDR3 contains 15 residues. Germline V gene sequence: CDR1 MNHEY, CDR2 SVGAGI. The CDR3 spells CASSYRGRARDTQYF. The CDR3 coding sequence is TGTGCCAGCAGTTACCGCGGGAGGGCCAGAGATACGCAGTATTTT.